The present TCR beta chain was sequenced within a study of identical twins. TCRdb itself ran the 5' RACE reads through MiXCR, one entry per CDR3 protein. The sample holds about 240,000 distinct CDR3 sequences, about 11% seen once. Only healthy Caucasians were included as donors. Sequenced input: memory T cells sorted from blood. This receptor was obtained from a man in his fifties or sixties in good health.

DNA for the CDR3: TGTGCCAGCAGCCCACGGGCGGGTACCGAAACTGAAGCTTTCTTT. This sequence encodes CASSPRAGTETEAFF. The rearrangement links TRBV7-8 to TRBJ1-1; the D is unclear. The CDR3 spans 15 residues. CDR1 and CDR2 from the germline V gene are SGHVS and FQNEAQ. Between the trimmed V and J ends, which lost 5 bases and 5 bases, there was a span of 18 bases.